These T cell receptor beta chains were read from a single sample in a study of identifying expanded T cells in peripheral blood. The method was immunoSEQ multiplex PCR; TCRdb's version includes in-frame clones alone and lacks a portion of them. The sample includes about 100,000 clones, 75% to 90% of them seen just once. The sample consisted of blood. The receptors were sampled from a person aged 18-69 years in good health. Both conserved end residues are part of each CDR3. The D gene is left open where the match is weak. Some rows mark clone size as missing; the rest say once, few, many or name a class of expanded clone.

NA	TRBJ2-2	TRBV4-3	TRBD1	CASSQRQGGDGELFF	TGCGCCAGCAGCCAAAGACAGGGGGGGGACGGGGAGCTGTTTTTT
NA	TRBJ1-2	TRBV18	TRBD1	CASSFGTGSSGGYTF	TGTGCCAGCTCATTTGGGACAGGAAGCTCAGGAGGCTACACCTTC
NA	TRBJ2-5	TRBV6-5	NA	CASSYSPGAQETQYF	TGTGCCAGCAGTTACTCGCCAGGGGCCCAAGAGACCCAGTACTTC
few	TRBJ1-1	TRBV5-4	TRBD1	CASSLPQGAGGAEAFF	TGTGCCAGCAGCCTACCCCAGGGGGCGGGGGGCGCTGAAGCTTTCTTT
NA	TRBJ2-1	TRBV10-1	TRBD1	CASSEAHRGRKFF	TGCGCCAGCAGTGAAGCACACAGGGGGCGAAAGTTCTTC
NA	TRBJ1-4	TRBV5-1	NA	CASSAATNEKLFF	TGCGCCAGCAGCGCTGCAACTAATGAAAAACTGTTTTTT
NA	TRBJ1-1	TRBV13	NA	CASSYRQAEAFF	TGTGCCAGCAGCTACCGACAGGCAGAAGCTTTCTTT
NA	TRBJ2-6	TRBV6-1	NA	CASSAKGHYLSGANVLTF	TGTGCCAGCAGTGCCAAGGGACACTACCTCTCTGGGGCCAACGTCCTGACTTTC
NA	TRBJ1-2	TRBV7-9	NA	CASSPSGVGSSGGYTF	TGTGCCAGCAGCCCATCTGGGGTGGGTTCTTCGGGCGGCTACACCTTC
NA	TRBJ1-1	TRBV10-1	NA	CASSESPRLGTEAFF	TGCGCCAGCAGTGAGTCGCCCCGCCTGGGCACTGAAGCTTTCTTT
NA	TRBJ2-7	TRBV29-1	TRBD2	CSVEGVAGGPRNEQYF	TGCAGCGTTGAAGGTGTAGCGGGGGGGCCTAGGAACGAGCAGTACTTC
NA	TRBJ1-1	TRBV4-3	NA	CASSQEVGRMNTEAFF	TGCGCCAGCAGCCAAGAAGTGGGCAGGATGAACACTGAAGCTTTCTTT
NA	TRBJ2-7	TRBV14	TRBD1	CASSLTGWYEQYF	TGTGCCAGCAGCCTGACAGGGTGGTACGAGCAGTACTTC
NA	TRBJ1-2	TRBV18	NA	CASSPDIFNGYTF	TGTGCCAGCTCACCGGACATTTTCAATGGCTACACCTTC
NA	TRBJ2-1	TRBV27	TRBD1	CASRIPGTGRNEQFF	TGTGCCAGCAGGATCCCCGGGACAGGGAGGAATGAGCAGTTCTTC
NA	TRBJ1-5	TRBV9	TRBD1	CASSETGVYNQPQHF	TGTGCCAGCAGCGAGACAGGGGTCTACAATCAGCCCCAGCATTTT
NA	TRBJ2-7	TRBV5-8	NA	CASSLQGLKAYEQYF	TGTGCCAGCAGCTTACAGGGTCTAAAGGCCTACGAGCAGTACTTC
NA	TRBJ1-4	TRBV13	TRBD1	CASSLEGSGTGDEKLFF	TGTGCCAGCAGCTTAGAGGGAAGCGGGACAGGAGATGAAAAACTGTTTTTT
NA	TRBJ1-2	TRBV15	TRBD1	CATRPGGSNYGYTF	TGTGCCACCCGTCCAGGGGGCTCTAACTATGGCTACACCTTC
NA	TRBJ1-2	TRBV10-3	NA	CAISDEAGEVYGYTF	TGTGCCATCAGTGACGAGGCTGGGGAAGTCTATGGCTACACCTTC
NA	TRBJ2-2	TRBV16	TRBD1	CASSQTGAGELFF	TGTGCCAGCAGCCAAACAGGGGCCGGGGAGCTGTTTTTT
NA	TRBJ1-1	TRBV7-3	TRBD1	CASSSTGGTPNTEAFF	TGTGCCAGCAGCTCGACAGGGGGCACTCCGAACACTGAAGCTTTCTTT
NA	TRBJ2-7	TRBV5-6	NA	CASSLARGKFYEQYF	TGTGCCAGCAGCTTGGCACGGGGGAAGTTCTACGAGCAGTACTTC
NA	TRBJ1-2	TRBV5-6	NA	CASSLFVQELYGYTF	TGTGCCAGCAGCTTGTTTGTCCAGGAGCTGTATGGCTACACCTTC
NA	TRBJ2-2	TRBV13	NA	CASSGGVTGELFF	TGTGCCAGCAGCGGAGGGGTGACCGGGGAGCTGTTTTTT
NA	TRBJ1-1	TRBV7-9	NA	CASSFSTGNTEAFF	TGTGCCAGCAGCTTTTCAACAGGGAACACTGAAGCTTTCTTT
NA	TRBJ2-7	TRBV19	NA	CASSIASDYEQYF	TGTGCCAGTAGTATAGCATCTGACTACGAGCAGTACTTC
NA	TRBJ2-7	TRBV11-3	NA	CASSLIQGTYEQYF	TGTGCCAGCAGCTTAATTCAGGGTACCTACGAGCAGTACTTC
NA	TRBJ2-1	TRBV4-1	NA	CASSQEGENEQFF	TGCGCCAGCAGCCAAGAAGGGGAGAATGAGCAGTTCTTC
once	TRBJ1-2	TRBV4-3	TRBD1	CASSPQGGTNYGYTF	TGCGCCAGCAGCCCGCAGGGGGGTACTAACTATGGCTACACCTTC
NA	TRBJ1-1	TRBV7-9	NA	CASSLVSGEGTEAFF	TGTGCCAGCAGCTTAGTATCCGGGGAGGGTACTGAAGCTTTCTTT
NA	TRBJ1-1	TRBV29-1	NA	CSVGRRNTEAFF	TGCAGCGTGGGAAGGAGAAACACTGAAGCTTTCTTT
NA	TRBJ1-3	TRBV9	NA	CASSVVSSGNTIYF	TGTGCCAGCAGCGTAGTGAGCTCTGGAAACACCATATATTTT
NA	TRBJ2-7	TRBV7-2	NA	CASERGRGDYEQYF	TGTGCCAGCGAACGGGGCAGGGGCGATTACGAGCAGTACTTC
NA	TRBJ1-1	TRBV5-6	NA	CASSLGDGNTEAFF	TGTGCCAGCAGCTTGGGGGACGGGAACACTGAAGCTTTCTTT
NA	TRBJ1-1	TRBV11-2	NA	CASSWTAGNTEAFF	TGTGCCAGCAGCTGGACAGCCGGGAACACTGAAGCTTTCTTT
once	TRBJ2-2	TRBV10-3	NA	CAAQGDTGELFF	TGTGCCGCACAGGGCGACACCGGGGAGCTGTTTTTT
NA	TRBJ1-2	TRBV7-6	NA	CASSLVGSPRYYGYTF	TGTGCCAGCAGCTTAGTCGGGTCCCCCCGGTACTATGGCTACACCTTC
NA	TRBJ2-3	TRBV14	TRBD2	CASSQDLGLAGGTQYF	TGTGCCAGCAGCCAAGATTTGGGACTAGCGGGGGGTACGCAGTATTTT
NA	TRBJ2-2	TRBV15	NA	CATSRVGSIGELFF	TGTGCCACCAGCAGAGTGGGGAGTATCGGGGAGCTGTTTTTT
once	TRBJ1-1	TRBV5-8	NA	CASSRTMNTEAFF	TGTGCCAGCAGCCGTACCATGAACACTGAAGCTTTCTTT
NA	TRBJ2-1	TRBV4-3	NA	CASSPTSAATAFYNEQFF	TGCGCCAGCAGCCCCACCTCGGCCGCGACGGCCTTTTACAATGAGCAGTTCTTC
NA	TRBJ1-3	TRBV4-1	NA	CASSQVGGPAGNTIYF	TGCGCCAGCAGCCAAGTTGGGGGGCCAGCGGGAAACACCATATATTTT
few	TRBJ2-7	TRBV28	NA	CASSAPKGEQYF	TGTGCCAGCAGCGCGCCCAAGGGCGAGCAGTACTTC